This TCR beta chain was identified in a study of shared clonotypes between healthy human individuals. Points from the study as a whole: Few donors limited the genetic and exposure-history diversity represented.

Germline V gives CDR1 SGHTA, CDR2 FQGTGA. With 5 bases clipped from V and 5 bases from J, the junction kept 7 bases outside the gene matches. The CDR3 sequence is 16 residues long. Every contributor of samples was a Caucasian grown-up residing in Nashville, Tennessee. What was sequenced on ten immunoSEQ deep assay plates was unsorted PBMC DNA. This table comes from immunoSEQ multiplex PCR, and its TCRdb copy is limited to in-frame clones, with some not included. The sample yields some 470,000 clones, 70% to 80% seen once. In the case of this clone: Its antigen remains unidentified.

Material: PBMCs. The sequence derives from a woman aged 35 to 49 in good health. Some clones in this sample may be carry-over from other donors' samples. This chain joins TRBV7-3 and TRBJ2-5, with 14 bases fitting TRBD2. DNA of the CDR3: TGTGCCAGCAGCGATCCGGGACTAGCGGGAGAGGAGACCCAGTACTTC. It yields the protein CASSDPGLAGEETQYF. The whole variable domain, remainder taken from reference TRBV7-3 and TRBJ2-5, is GAGVSQTPSNKVTEKGKYVELRCDPISGHTALYWYRQSLGQGPEFLIYFQGTGAADDSGLPNDRFFAVRPEGSVSTLKIQRTERGDSAVYLCASSDPGLAGEETQYFGPGTRLLVL.